This T cell receptor beta chain was sequenced for a study of cytotoxic CD8 clonotypes in ibrutinib-treated CLL. Study as a whole: Sequenced samples delivered averages of around 260,000 productive templates and tens of thousands of productive rearrangements. Study-level results: Against age-matched healthy donors, baseline clonality ran higher and tracked circulating CD8+ T-cell counts.

The CDR3 loop spans 16 amino acids. CDR1 is PRHDT, CDR2 FYEKMQ, per germline (reference sequence). Trimming pared 5 bases from V and 0 bases from J, leaving 14 bases between. Only in-frame clones appear in the TCRdb table, and some are missing; sequencing was by immunoSEQ multiplex PCR. The table lists about 250,000 clones, 60% to 75% of them singletons, with 15% to 17% in the top ten. Turning to this clone: Its antigen is still unknown.

The sequence derives from a human donor with chronic lymphocytic leukemia. The chain recombines TRBV13 with TRBJ2-4; D possibly uses TRBD1 or TRBD2 (7 bases each). The material was PBMCs, obtained after 24 months of ibrutinib treatment. This CDR3 is CASSNTGEGAKNIQYF. The CDR3, as DNA: TGTGCCAGCAGCAACACAGGGGAGGGAGCCAAAAACATTCAGTACTTC. The complete variable domain, with remaining parts taken from reference TRBV13 and TRBJ2-4, reads AAGVIQSPRHLIKEKRETATLKCYPIPRHDTVYWYQQGPGQDPQFLISFYEKMQSDKGSIPDRFSAQQFSDYHSELNMSSLELGDSALYFCASSNTGEGAKNIQYFGAGTRLSVL.